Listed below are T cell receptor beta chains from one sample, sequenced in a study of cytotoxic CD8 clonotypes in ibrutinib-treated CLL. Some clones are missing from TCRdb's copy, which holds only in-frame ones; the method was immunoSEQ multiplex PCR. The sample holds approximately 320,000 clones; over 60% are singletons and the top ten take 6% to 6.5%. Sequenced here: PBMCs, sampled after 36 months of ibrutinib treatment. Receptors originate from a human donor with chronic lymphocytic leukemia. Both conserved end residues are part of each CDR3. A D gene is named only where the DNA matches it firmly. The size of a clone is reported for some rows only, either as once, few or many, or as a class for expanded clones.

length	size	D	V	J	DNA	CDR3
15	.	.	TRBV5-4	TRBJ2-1	TGTGCCAGCAGCACGGAAGGGCGGATAAGTAATGAGCAGTTCTTC	CASSTEGRISNEQFF
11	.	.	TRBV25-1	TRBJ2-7	TGTGCCAGCAGTGAAGACTACGAGCAGTACTTC	CASSEDYEQYF
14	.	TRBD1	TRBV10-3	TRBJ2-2	TGTGCCATCAGGGGGACAGGGAACACCGGGGAGCTGTTTTTT	CAIRGTGNTGELFF
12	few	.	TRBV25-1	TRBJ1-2	TGTGCCAGCAAGTTAGATGACTATGGCTACACCTTC	CASKLDDYGYTF
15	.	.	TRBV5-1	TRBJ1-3	TGCGCCAGCAGCTTGGGTTCGGGCTCTGGAAACACCATATATTTT	CASSLGSGSGNTIYF
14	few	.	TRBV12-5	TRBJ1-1	TGTGCTAGTGGTGCACCGACTGTTAACACTGAAGCTTTCTTT	CASGAPTVNTEAFF
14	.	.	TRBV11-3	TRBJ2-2	TGTGCCAGCAGCCCTTCAACTGGCACCGGGGAGCTGTTTTTT	CASSPSTGTGELFF
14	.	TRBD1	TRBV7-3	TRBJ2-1	TGTGCCAGCAGCCCGGGACAGGGATACAATGAGCAGTTCTTC	CASSPGQGYNEQFF
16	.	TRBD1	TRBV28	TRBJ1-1	TGTGCCAGCAGCTACTGGACAGGGGGCGCGGGCACTGAAGCTTTCTTT	CASSYWTGGAGTEAFF
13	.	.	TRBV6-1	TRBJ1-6	TGTGCCAGCAGTGAACGCGCGGGGTCACCCCTCCACTTT	CASSERAGSPLHF
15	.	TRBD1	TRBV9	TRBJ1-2	TGTGCCAGCAGCGTTGGACAGGGAGCTAACTATGGCTACACCTTC	CASSVGQGANYGYTF
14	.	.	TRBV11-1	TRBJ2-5	TGTGCCAGCAGCTTAGGGCAGGGTGGGGAGACCCAGTACTTC	CASSLGQGGETQYF
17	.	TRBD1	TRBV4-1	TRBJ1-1	TGCGCCAGCAGCCAAAGACCCCGAGACAGGGCGAACACTGAAGCTTTCTTT	CASSQRPRDRANTEAFF
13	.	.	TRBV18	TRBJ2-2	TGTGCCAGCTCAGAACAGCACACCGGGGAGCTGTTTTTT	CASSEQHTGELFF
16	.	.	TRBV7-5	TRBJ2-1	TGTGTCAGAAGCTTAACTAGCGGAAGCTCCTACAATGAGCAGTTCTTC	CVRSLTSGSSYNEQFF
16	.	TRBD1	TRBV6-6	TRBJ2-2	TGTGCCAGCAGTAAGGGACAGGGGGGTAACACCGGGGAGCTGTTTTTT	CASSKGQGGNTGELFF
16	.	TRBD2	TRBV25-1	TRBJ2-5	TGTGCCAGCAGTGAAGAGGGACTAGTGGGGCAAGAGACCCAGTACTTC	CASSEEGLVGQETQYF
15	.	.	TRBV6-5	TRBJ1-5	TGTGCCAGCAGTACCGACTCTAGCAGCAATCAGCCCCAGCATTTT	CASSTDSSSNQPQHF
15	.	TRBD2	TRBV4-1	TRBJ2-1	TGCGCCAGCAGCCAATCGGGACTAGCGGGGGGCCAGCAGTTCTTC	CASSQSGLAGGQQFF
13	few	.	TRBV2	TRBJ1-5	TGTGCCAGCAGTGGACCCGTGGCTCAGCCCCAGCATTTT	CASSGPVAQPQHF
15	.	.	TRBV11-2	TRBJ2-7	TGTGCCAGCAGCTTAAGCCCAGGGTATATCTACGAGCAGTACTTC	CASSLSPGYIYEQYF
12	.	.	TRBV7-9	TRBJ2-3	TGTGCCAGCAGCTTTGGGGCAGATACGCAGTATTTT	CASSFGADTQYF
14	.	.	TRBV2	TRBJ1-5	TGTGCCAGCAGACGGCCTGGGAGCAATCAGCCCCAGCATTTT	CASRRPGSNQPQHF